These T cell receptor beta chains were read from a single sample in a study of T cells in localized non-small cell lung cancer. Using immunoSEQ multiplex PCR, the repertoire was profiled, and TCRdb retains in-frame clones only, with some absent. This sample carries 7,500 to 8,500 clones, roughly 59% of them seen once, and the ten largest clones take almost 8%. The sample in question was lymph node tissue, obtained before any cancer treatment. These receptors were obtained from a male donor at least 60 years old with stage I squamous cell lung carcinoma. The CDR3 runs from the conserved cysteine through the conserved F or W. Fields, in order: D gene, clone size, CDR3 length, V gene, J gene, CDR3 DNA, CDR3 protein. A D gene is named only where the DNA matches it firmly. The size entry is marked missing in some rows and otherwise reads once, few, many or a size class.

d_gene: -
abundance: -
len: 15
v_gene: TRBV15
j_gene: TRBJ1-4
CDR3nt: TGTGCCACCAACGGTACAACGGGTTATAATGAAAAACTGTTTTTT
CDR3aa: CATNGTTGYNEKLFF

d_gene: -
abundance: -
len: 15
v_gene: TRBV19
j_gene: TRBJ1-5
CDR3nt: TGTGCCAGTAGTCCCCGCTCAGGCAACAATCAGCCCCAGCATTTT
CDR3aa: CASSPRSGNNQPQHF

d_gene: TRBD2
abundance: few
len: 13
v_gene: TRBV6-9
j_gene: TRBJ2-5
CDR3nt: TGTGCCAGCAGTTTTAGCGGGGGAGAGACCCAGTACTTC
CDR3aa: CASSFSGGETQYF

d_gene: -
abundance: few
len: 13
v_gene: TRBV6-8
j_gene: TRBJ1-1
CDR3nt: TGTGCCAGCAGTGTAAGGGAGGGGACTGAAGCTTTCTTT
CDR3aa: CASSVREGTEAFF

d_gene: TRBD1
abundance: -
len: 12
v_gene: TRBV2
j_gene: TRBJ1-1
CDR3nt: TGTGCCAGCAGCTGGACAGGGACTGAAGCTTTCTTT
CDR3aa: CASSWTGTEAFF

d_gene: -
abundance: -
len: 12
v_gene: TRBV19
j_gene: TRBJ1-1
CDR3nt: TGTGCCAGTAGTCGCCAGTTCACTGAAGCTTTCTTT
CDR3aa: CASSRQFTEAFF

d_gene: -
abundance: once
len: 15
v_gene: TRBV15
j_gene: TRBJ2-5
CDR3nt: TGTGCCACCAGCAGAAAAGCGGGCAAGGTCGAGACCCAGTACTTC
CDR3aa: CATSRKAGKVETQYF

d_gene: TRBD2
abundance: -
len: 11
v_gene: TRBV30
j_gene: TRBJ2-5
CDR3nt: TGTGCCTGGAGTCACGGACTAGCGGAGTACTTC
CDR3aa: CAWSHGLAEYF

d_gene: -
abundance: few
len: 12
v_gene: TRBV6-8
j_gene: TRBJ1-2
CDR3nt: TGTGCCAGCAGTTACGTAGGGGGGGGCTACACCTTC
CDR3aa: CASSYVGGGYTF

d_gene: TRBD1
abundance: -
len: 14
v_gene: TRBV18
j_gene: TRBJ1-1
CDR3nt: TGTGCCAGCTCACGGGGACAGGGGAGTACTGAAGCTTTCTTT
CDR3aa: CASSRGQGSTEAFF

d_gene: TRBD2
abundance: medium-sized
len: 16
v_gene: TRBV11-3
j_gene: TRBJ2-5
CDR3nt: TGTGCCAGCAGCTATCCTACCGGGACTAGCGGCGAGACCCAGTACTTC
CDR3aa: CASSYPTGTSGETQYF

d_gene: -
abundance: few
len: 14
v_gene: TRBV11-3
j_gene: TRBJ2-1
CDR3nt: TGTGCCAGCAGCTTGAGGGGGTCCTACAATGAGCAGTTCTTC
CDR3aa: CASSLRGSYNEQFF

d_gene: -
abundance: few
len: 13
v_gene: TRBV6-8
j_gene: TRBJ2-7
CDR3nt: TGTGCCAGCAGTCAACAGAAAACCTACGAGCAGTACTTC
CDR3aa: CASSQQKTYEQYF

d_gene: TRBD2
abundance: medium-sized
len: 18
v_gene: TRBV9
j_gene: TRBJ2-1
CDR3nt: TGTGCCAGCAGCCTTACAGGAGGGACTACGAGCTCCTACAATGAGCAGTTCTTC
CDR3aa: CASSLTGGTTSSYNEQFF

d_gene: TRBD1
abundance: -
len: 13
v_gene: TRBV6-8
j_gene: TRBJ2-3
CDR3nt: TGTGCCAGCAGTTCAAGACAGGGAGATACGCAGTATTTT
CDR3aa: CASSSRQGDTQYF

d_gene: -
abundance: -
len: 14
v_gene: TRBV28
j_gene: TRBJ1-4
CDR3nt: TGTGCCAGCAGGAAAGCCCAGGGTAATGAAAAACTGTTTTTT
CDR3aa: CASRKAQGNEKLFF

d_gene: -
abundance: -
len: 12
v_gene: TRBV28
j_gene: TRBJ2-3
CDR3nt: TGTGCCAGCAGTCTGGGGGGAAATACGCAGTATTTT
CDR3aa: CASSLGGNTQYF

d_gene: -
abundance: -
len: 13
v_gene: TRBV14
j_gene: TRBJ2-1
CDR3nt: TGTGCCAGTCAGCAAGGGGCCTACAATGAGCAGTTCTTC
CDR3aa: CASQQGAYNEQFF

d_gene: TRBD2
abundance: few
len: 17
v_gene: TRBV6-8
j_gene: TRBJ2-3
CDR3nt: TGTGCCAGCAGTGGGACTAGCGGGAGGAGTATTGGAGATACGCAGTATTTT
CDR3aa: CASSGTSGRSIGDTQYF

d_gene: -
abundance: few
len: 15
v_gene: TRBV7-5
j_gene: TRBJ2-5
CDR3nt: TGTGCCAGCAGCTTAGGGTTAGCGGGAGGAGAGACCCAGTACTTC
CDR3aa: CASSLGLAGGETQYF

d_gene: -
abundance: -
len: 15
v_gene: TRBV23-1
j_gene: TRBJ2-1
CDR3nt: TGCGCCAGCAGGCATTGGGGGGCGTTTCCTGTTACGTTGTTCTTC
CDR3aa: CASRHWGAFPVTLFF

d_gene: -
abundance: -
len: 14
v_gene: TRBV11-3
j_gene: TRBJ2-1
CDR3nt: TGTGCCAGCAGCCTACAGGGTTTAGGGAATGAGCAGTTCTTC
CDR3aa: CASSLQGLGNEQFF

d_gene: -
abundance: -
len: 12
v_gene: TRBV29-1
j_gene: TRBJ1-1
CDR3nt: TGCAGCGTTGCCCTCATGAACACTGAAGCTTTCTTT
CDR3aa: CSVALMNTEAFF

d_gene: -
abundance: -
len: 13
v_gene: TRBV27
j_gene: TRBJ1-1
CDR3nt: TGTGCCAGCAGTTTAAGCTGGGAAACTGAAGCTTTCTTT
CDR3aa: CASSLSWETEAFF

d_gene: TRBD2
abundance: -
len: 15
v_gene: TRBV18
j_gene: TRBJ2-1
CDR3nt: TGTGCCAGCTCACCCCCAGCGGGAGGAAGGAATGAGCAGTTCTTC
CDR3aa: CASSPPAGGRNEQFF

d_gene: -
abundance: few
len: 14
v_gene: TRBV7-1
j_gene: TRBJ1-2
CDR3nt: TGTGCCAGCAGCCCAAGAGGATGGAACTATGGCTACACCTTC
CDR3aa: CASSPRGWNYGYTF

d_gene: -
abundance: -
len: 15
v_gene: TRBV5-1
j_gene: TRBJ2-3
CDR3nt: TGCGCCAGCAGCATCCGACAGGATAGCACAGATACGCAGTATTTT
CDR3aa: CASSIRQDSTDTQYF

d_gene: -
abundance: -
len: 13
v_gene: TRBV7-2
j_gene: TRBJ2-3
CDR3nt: TGTGCCAGCAGCCCCCGGGGCGCAGATACGCAGTATTTT
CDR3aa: CASSPRGADTQYF

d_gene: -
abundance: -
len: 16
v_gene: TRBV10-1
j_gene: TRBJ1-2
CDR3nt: TGCGCCAGCAGTGAGTCTCCGACACCGCCGAACTATGGCTACACCTTC
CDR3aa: CASSESPTPPNYGYTF

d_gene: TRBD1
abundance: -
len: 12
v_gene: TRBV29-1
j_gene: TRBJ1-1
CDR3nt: TGCAGCGTAAGGACAGGGGGATCTGAAGCTTTCTTT
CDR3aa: CSVRTGGSEAFF

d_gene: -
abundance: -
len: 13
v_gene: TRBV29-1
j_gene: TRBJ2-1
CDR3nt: TGCAGCGTTGGGCAGAGCTCCTACAATGAGCAGTTCTTC
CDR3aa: CSVGQSSYNEQFF

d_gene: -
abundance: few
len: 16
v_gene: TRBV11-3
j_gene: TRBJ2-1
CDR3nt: TGTGCCAGCAGCTGGGGGGAGTCGAGCTCCTACAATGAGCAGTTCTTC
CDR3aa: CASSWGESSSYNEQFF

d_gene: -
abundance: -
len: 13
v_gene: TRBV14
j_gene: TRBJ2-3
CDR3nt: TGTGCCAGCAGCCAAGATTGGGGGGCTACGCAGTATTTT
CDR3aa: CASSQDWGATQYF

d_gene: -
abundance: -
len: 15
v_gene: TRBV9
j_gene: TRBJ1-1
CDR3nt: TGTGCCAGCAGTGAATTAGTCGGCAAGGTCACTGAAGCTTTCTTT
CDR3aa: CASSELVGKVTEAFF

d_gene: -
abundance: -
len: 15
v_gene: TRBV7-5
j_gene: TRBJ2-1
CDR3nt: TGTGCCAGCAGCCCTGGGGCGGGAGGGCCTAATGAGCAGTTCTTC
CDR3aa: CASSPGAGGPNEQFF

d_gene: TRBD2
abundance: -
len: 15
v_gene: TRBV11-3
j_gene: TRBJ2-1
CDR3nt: TGTGCCAGCGGGATTAGCGGGGGGACCCACAATGAGCAGTTCTTC
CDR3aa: CASGISGGTHNEQFF

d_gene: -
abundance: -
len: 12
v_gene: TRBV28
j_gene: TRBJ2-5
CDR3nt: TGTGCCAGCAGAGAGGCGACAGAGACCCAGTACTTC
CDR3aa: CASREATETQYF